Below, 20 T cell receptor beta chains from the same sample are listed, as sequenced in a study of T cell responses to AZD1222 COVID-19 vaccine. Libraries were prepared by immunoSEQ multiplex PCR; TCRdb keeps only in-frame clonotypes and omits some of them. The sample yields about 160,000 clones, approximately 90% seen once. Sequenced here: peripheral blood, sampled on day 0 of AZD1222 vaccination. The source is an adult in good health.

The J gene is TRBJ2-2, the V gene TRBV3-1 (or the pseudogene TRBV3-2); D not certain. Germline loops: CDR1 LGHDT, CDR2 YNNKEL (reference sequence). The V gene lost 1 base and the J gene lost 4 bases, with 7 bases spanning the gap. This CDR3 is 14 amino acids long. The CDR3 spells CASSQVSRTGELFF. For the CDR3, the DNA is TGTGCCAGCAGCCAAGTTAGTCGCACCGGGGAGCTGTTTTTT.

The V and J genes are TRBV24-1 and TRBJ1-2; TRBD1 might be the D (5 bases). Germline V gives CDR1 KGHDR, CDR2 SFDVKD. CDR3 length: 15 amino acids. The ends were cut back, 5 bases at V and 8 bases at J, with 20 bases in the middle. This chain's CDR3 is CATSGSPPGLGGYTF. The CDR3 coding sequence is TGTGCCACCAGTGGTAGCCCCCCGGGACTCGGGGGCTACACCTTC.

V usage is TRBV5-8 and J usage is TRBJ2-5; 7 nucleotides align to TRBD1. V dropped 0 bases and J dropped 4; count of bases not matched to a gene: 6. The CDR3 length is 15 residues. CDR1 is SGHTS and CDR2 is YDEGEE in the germline V gene. DNA of the CDR3: TGTGCCAGCAGCTTGGACAGGGGCGTCGTAGAGACCCAGTACTTC. Translated, it gives CASSLDRGVVETQYF.

The rearrangement uses TRBV2 and TRBJ2-1, with a weak D call TRBD2 (5 bases). The CDR3 runs to 16 residues. Germline CDR1 SNHLY, CDR2 FYNNEI. The ends were cut back, 4 bases at V and 8 bases at J, with 21 bases in the middle. The CDR3 region has the DNA TGTGCCAGCAGTGGCCACCGGGAACCCCGCCAGGATGAGCAGTTCTTC. It specifies CASSGHREPRQDEQFF.

The table lists this clone with a count of one. The chain employs TRBV7-9 and TRBJ1-5, with D possibly matching TRBD1 (5 bases). CDR1 is SEHNR, CDR2 FQNEAQ, per germline (reference sequence). Trimming stripped 4 bases from V and 3 bases from J, with 13 bases between. The CDR3 totals 15 residues. CDR3 sequence (DNA): TGTGCCAGCAGCTCTTCGGGCAGGGACAATCAGCCCCAGCATTTT. Protein: CASSSSGRDNQPQHF.

The chain employs TRBV30 and TRBJ1-4, with D maybe TRBD1 (6 bases). The CDR3 is 13 amino acids. CDR1 GTSNPN and CDR2 SVGIG come from the germline V gene (reference sequence). The CDR3 spells CAFRVGGGEKLFF. As DNA, the CDR3 is TGTGCTTTCCGCGTAGGGGGAGGTGAAAAACTGTTTTTT.

This chain uses TRBV19 with TRBJ2-5; no clear D. Germline V gene data show CDR1 as LNHDA and CDR2 as SQIVND (reference sequence). The length of the CDR3 is 13 residues. Trimming took 3 bases from V and 3 from J, leaving 8 bases between them. The CDR3 DNA reads as TGTGCCAGTAGTATGGAAAGGGAAGAGACCCAGTACTTC. Protein product: CASSMEREETQYF.

The rearrangement links TRBV19 to TRBJ1-4; D is unclear. Germline values: CDR1 LNHDA, CDR2 SQIVND (reference sequence). The CDR3 covers 14 residues. Trimming took 1 base from V and 7 from J, leaving 10 bases between them. The CDR3 region has the DNA TGTGCCAGTAGTATAGGAGGGTATGGTGAAAAACTGTTTTTT. Protein sequence: CASSIGGYGEKLFF.

The chain employs TRBV11-3 and TRBJ2-7, with no clear D. The germline CDR1 and CDR2 sequences are SGHNT and YENEEA. V lost 3 bases, J lost 4 bases, and 7 bases lay in between. The CDR3 loop spans 12 amino acids. In nucleotides, the CDR3 is TGTGCCAGCAGCTTTGGAGAATACGAGCAGTACTTC. Its translation: CASSFGEYEQYF.

The J gene is TRBJ1-5, the V gene TRBV19; D unclear. Germline V gene lookup returns CDR1 LNHDA and CDR2 SQIVND (reference sequence). This CDR3 has 14 amino acids. The V and J ends lost 0 bases and 5 bases respectively, with 8 bases between them. The CDR3, as DNA: TGTGCCAGTAGTATAGAGGGCGGAGATCAGCCCCAGCATTTT. It codes for CASSIEGGDQPQHF.

This chain joins TRBV14 and TRBJ1-6; D remains ambiguous. This CDR3 is 15 amino acids long. Germline CDR1 SGHDN, CDR2 FVKESK. V was cut by 0 bases and J by 6 bases, with 9 bases left in between. The CDR3: CASSQDRGVNSPLHF. In DNA form, the CDR3 reads TGTGCCAGCAGCCAAGATCGCGGGGTTAATTCACCCCTCCACTTT.

Concerning this clone itself: Germline is not matched at one junction end, which may reflect a read error. V usage is TRBV7-7 and J usage is TRBJ2-2; D tentatively fits TRBD1 or TRBD2 (5 bases each). The CDR3 runs 14 residues. Germline V gene lookup returns CDR1 SSHAT and CDR2 FNYEAQ (reference sequence). CDR3 protein: CASSRDLGTGELFF. CDR3 sequence (DNA): TGTGCTAGCAGCCGGGACCTCGGGACCGGGGAGCTGTTTTTT.

V is TRBV5-6 and J is TRBJ1-5; weak D call: TRBD1 (5 bases). Germline assignment: CDR1 SGHDT and CDR2 YYEEEE. The CDR3 is made up of 16 amino acids. The V end was cut by 2 bases, the J end by 3 bases, with 15 bases between. The chain's CDR3 is CASSFQGWAFNQPQHF. The CDR3 DNA sequence: TGTGCCAGCAGCTTTCAGGGATGGGCTTTCAATCAGCCCCAGCATTTT.

CDR3 protein: CASSLEPSGFRSRNTQYF. CDR3 nucleotide sequence: TGTGCCAGCAGCTTAGAACCCTCGGGTTTCCGCAGTCGAAATACGCAGTATTTT. The chain couples TRBV11-2 to TRBJ2-3; D gene unclear. This CDR3 has 18 residues. V lost 0 bases and J 7 bases, leaving 23 bases between the germline ends. The V gene's germline CDR1 is SGHAT and CDR2 FQNNGV.

The chain employs TRBV11-3 and TRBJ1-1; tentative D call: TRBD1 (5 bases). V lost 5 bases, J lost 0 bases, and 10 bases lay in between. Germline CDR1 is SGHNT and CDR2 is YENEEA. The CDR3 has 14 amino acids. The CDR3 DNA sequence: TGTGCCAGCAGCCCCGGGACGGTGAACACTGAAGCTTTCTTT. This encodes CASSPGTVNTEAFF.

The chain employs TRBV5-1 and TRBJ1-1; 7 positions match TRBD1. The CDR3 covers 15 residues. Losses at the gene ends were 4 bases for V and 3 bases for J; bases not matched to a gene: 9. Per the germline V gene, CDR1 is SGHRS and CDR2 is YFSETQ. The DNA for the CDR3 is TGCGCCAGCAGCCGCCGACGTACAGGGGACACTGAAGCTTTCTTT. It translates to CASSRRRTGDTEAFF.

The rearrangement uses TRBV7-2 and TRBJ2-7; the D gene is possibly TRBD2 (6 bases). Germline V lookup: CDR1 SGHTA, CDR2 FQGNSA. V lost 4 bases, J lost 3 bases, and 22 bases lay in between. The CDR3 is made up of 17 amino acids. CDR3 nucleotides: TGTGCCAGCAGCTGGAAACCACGGGCGGGAATATACTACGAGCAGTACTTC. Protein: CASSWKPRAGIYYEQYF.

This clone has a count of ten or more. The chain uses TRBV28 and TRBJ2-7; 9 positions agree with TRBD1. The trim removed 6 bases at V and 1 base at J, leaving 7 bases unmatched. This CDR3 spans 15 amino acids. Germline CDR1 and CDR2: MDHEN and SYDVKM. The CDR3 DNA reads as TGTGCCAGCAGATTCCGGGACAGGGCATCCTACGAGCAGTACTTC. As protein: CASRFRDRASYEQYF. The variable domain in full, with the rest retrieved from reference TRBV28 and TRBJ2-7, is DVKVTQSSRYLVKRTGEKVFLECVQDMDHENMFWYRQDPGLGLRLIYFSYDVKMKEKGDIPEGYSVSREKKERFSLILESASTNQTSMYLCASRFRDRASYEQYFGPGTRLTVT.

The chain carries TRBV6-5 and TRBJ1-1; no definite D call. The germline V gene encodes CDR1 MNHEY and CDR2 SVGAGI. This CDR3 is built from 11 residues. Trimming took 6 bases from V and 9 from J, leaving 11 bases between them. In nucleotides, the CDR3 is TGTGCCAGCAGCCCCGGGGAGAAAGCTTTCTTT. It codes for CASSPGEKAFF.

The chain joins TRBV28 to TRBJ1-3, with TRBD1 identical over 7 bases. The CDR3 consists of 15 residues. Germline CDR1 MDHEN, CDR2 SYDVKM. Unmatched junction bases numbered 7, after V lost 8 bases and J lost 0 bases. DNA for the CDR3: TGTGCCAGCTTAGGACAGGTTTTCTCTGGAAACACCATATATTTT. It codes for CASLGQVFSGNTIYF.